A single sample gave rise to the 20 T cell receptor beta chains below, sequenced in a study of blood T cell repertoires in COVID-19. Method: immunoSEQ multiplex PCR; TCRdb's copy keeps in-frame clones and lacks some. The sample has around 500,000 clones; over 75% are singletons. Specimen: peripheral blood. The receptor source for this set is a human donor in a cohort sampled during active COVID-19.

In DNA, the CDR3 is TGTGCCAGCAGTTACCGACGGGTGGGCACTGAAGCTTTCTTT. Translating it yields CASSYRRVGTEAFF. V and J are TRBV6-5 and TRBJ1-1; no reliable D call. This CDR3 has 14 amino acids. V was pared by 2 bases and J by 4 bases, with 11 bases between. Germline V gene data show CDR1 as MNHEY and CDR2 as SVGAGI.

This chain connects TRBV7-2 to TRBJ2-1; 11 bases match TRBD2. V was pared by 2 bases and J by 8 bases, with 8 bases of the junction left unmatched. CDR3 size: 16 residues. CDR1 is SGHTA and CDR2 is FQGNSA in the germline V gene. The CDR3 spells CASSLSRTSGFYEQFF. The CDR3 bases are TGTGCCAGCAGCTTATCAAGGACTAGCGGGTTCTATGAGCAGTTCTTC. Full variable domain (outside the CDR3, taken from reference TRBV7-2 and TRBJ2-1): GAGVSQSPSNKVTEKGKDVELRCDPISGHTALYWYRQSLGQGLEFLIYFQGNSAPDKSGLPSDRFSAERTGGSVSTLTIQRTQQEDSAVYLCASSLSRTSGFYEQFFGPGTRLTVL.

The rearrangement uses TRBV3-1 (or the pseudogene TRBV3-2) and TRBJ2-7; 7 nucleotides line up with TRBD2. This CDR3 is built from 14 residues. J was trimmed by 3 bases and V by 1 base; bases with no gene match: 3. Germline lookup yields CDR1 LGHDT and CDR2 YNNKEL (reference sequence). CDR3 sequence (DNA): TGTGCCAGCAGCCAAGGGCTAGCGGTCTACGAGCAGTACTTC. Translating gives CASSQGLAVYEQYF.

This clone was observed a few times. The chain has TRBV6-2 or TRBV6-3 and TRBJ2-1; D is unclear. V was clipped by 2 bases and J by 4 bases, with 6 bases between them. This CDR3 region has 13 residues. Germline V gene data show CDR1 as MNHEY and CDR2 as SVGEGT. In DNA, the CDR3 is TGTGCCAGCAGTTACGTGACTTACAATGAGCAGTTCTTC. This codes for CASSYVTYNEQFF.

The genes are TRBV30 and TRBJ2-5; tentative D call: TRBD1 (5 bases). The CDR3 spans 15 residues. Germline lookup yields CDR1 GTSNPN and CDR2 SVGIG (reference sequence). V was shortened by 3 bases and J by 1 base, with 15 bases between the two germline ends. The DNA of the CDR3 is TGTGCCTGGAGGAAGGGCAGGGCGGCCCAAGAGACCCAGTACTTC. This sequence encodes CAWRKGRAAQETQYF.

This rearrangement joins TRBV19 to TRBJ2-1; weak D call: TRBD2 (5 bases). From germline, CDR1 is LNHDA and CDR2 SQIVND (reference sequence). Trimming removed 6 bases at V and 0 bases at J, with 6 bases between. The CDR3 is 13 residues long. The DNA for the CDR3 is TGTGCCAGTAGCCGGGGCTCCTACAATGAGCAGTTCTTC. Translating gives CASSRGSYNEQFF.

The chain joins TRBV12-5 to TRBJ2-3; 14 bases are a match to TRBD2. J gave up 0 bases and V 0 bases, and 5 bases lay outside the gene matches. The CDR3 extends over 19 amino acids. From germline, CDR1 is LGHNT and CDR2 FRNRAP. The CDR3 DNA sequence: TGTGCTAGTGGTTTGGTTAGACTAGCGGGAGGGCCTAGCACAGATACGCAGTATTTT. Residues: CASGLVRLAGGPSTDTQYF.

The chain carries TRBV19 and TRBJ2-2, with 12 bases lining up with TRBD1. This CDR3 spans 17 amino acids. The junction had 8 bases not matched to a gene; V was cut back by 4 bases and J by 5 bases. The germline V gene has CDR1 LNHDA and CDR2 SQIVND (reference sequence). The CDR3 loop is CASSKVRDRGRTGELFF. Here the CDR3 DNA reads TGTGCCAGTAGTAAGGTCCGGGACAGGGGGCGGACCGGGGAGCTGTTTTTT. The full variable domain, its missing parts supplied by reference TRBV19 and TRBJ2-2, is DGGITQSPKYLFRKEGQNVTLSCEQNLNHDAMYWYRQDPGQGLRLIYYSQIVNDFQKGDIAEGYSVSREKKESFPLTVTSAQKNPTAFYLCASSKVRDRGRTGELFFGEGSRLTVL.

The V call is TRBV25-1, the J call TRBJ1-4; D remains ambiguous. The V gene's germline CDR1 is MGHDK and CDR2 SYGVNS. There are 15 residues in the CDR3. Trimming pared 1 base from V and 8 bases from J, leaving 14 bases between. The CDR3 loop reads CASSEFGGKSEKLFF. The CDR3, as DNA: TGTGCCAGCAGTGAATTCGGCGGGAAATCGGAAAAACTGTTTTTT. Using reference TRBV25-1 and TRBJ1-4 for the parts outside the CDR3, the full variable domain is EADIYQTPRYLVIGTGKKITLECSQTMGHDKMYWYQQDPGMELHLIHYSYGVNSTEKGDLSSESTVSRIRTEHFPLTLESARPSHTSQYLCASSEFGGKSEKLFFGSGTQLSVL.

The gene calls are TRBV5-4 and TRBJ1-2, with 7 bases identical to TRBD1. The CDR3 covers 14 residues. Germline CDR1 is SGHNT and CDR2 is YYREEE (reference sequence). The trim removed 1 base at V and 2 bases at J, leaving 2 bases unmatched. CDR3 nucleotides: TGTGCCAGCAGCTTGTCCAGGGGGAACTATGGCTACACCTTC. Its protein is CASSLSRGNYGYTF.

The V call is TRBV7-2, the J call TRBJ1-5; the match to TRBD1 covers 7 bases. V dropped 3 bases and J dropped 5; count of bases not matched to a gene: 7. The CDR3 is 15 amino acids. The V gene's germline CDR1 is SGHTA and CDR2 FQGNSA. This chain's CDR3 is CASSFRQGLHQPQHF. As DNA, the CDR3 is TGTGCCAGCAGCTTCCGACAGGGCCTGCATCAGCCCCAGCATTTT.

This clone was picked up one time. J is TRBJ2-2 and V is TRBV7-2; D is perhaps TRBD2 (6 bases). The germline V gene encodes CDR1 SGHTA and CDR2 FQGNSA. The CDR3 is 19 residues long. V lost 1 base, J lost 7 bases, and 25 bases lay in between. The CDR3 DNA reads TGTGCCAGCAGCTTAGTGACGGGAGCCCCAACGACCAACGGCGGGGAGCTGTTTTTT. It translates to CASSLVTGAPTTNGGELFF.

Turning to this clone: The sample has other DNA sequences that encode this CDR3 too. This chain links TRBV30 with TRBJ1-2; 8 bases agree with TRBD1. The length of the CDR3 is 13 residues. CDR1 and CDR2 from the germline V gene are GTSNPN and SVGIG (reference sequence). V lost 0 bases, J lost 3 bases, and 0 bases stayed unmatched. This chain's CDR3 is CAWSVGQDYGYTF. The CDR3 coding sequence is TGTGCCTGGAGTGTGGGACAGGACTATGGCTACACCTTC.

The rearrangement uses TRBV7-2 and TRBJ1-5, with TRBD1 matching over 8 bases. Germline-derived CDR1 and CDR2 are SGHTA and FQGNSA. Trimming cost V 1 base and J 4 bases; bases outside gene matches: 6. This CDR3 has 16 amino acids. CDR3 loop: CASSLGRTGLNQPQHF. In nucleotides, the CDR3 is TGTGCCAGCAGCTTAGGCCGGACAGGGCTTAATCAGCCCCAGCATTTT. Variable domain in full (rest from reference TRBV7-2 and TRBJ1-5): GAGVSQSPSNKVTEKGKDVELRCDPISGHTALYWYRQSLGQGLEFLIYFQGNSAPDKSGLPSDRFSAERTGGSVSTLTIQRTQQEDSAVYLCASSLGRTGLNQPQHFGDGTRLSIL.

This chain joins TRBV7-9 and TRBJ1-1; D is perhaps TRBD1 (6 bases). The V end lost 5 bases, the J end lost 0 bases, and 13 bases lay between the germline ends. Per germline, CDR1 SEHNR and CDR2 FQNEAQ (reference sequence). This CDR3 is 15 amino acids long. CDR3 in amino acids: CASSPWTELNTEAFF. Written as DNA, the CDR3 is TGTGCCAGCAGCCCCTGGACAGAACTGAACACTGAAGCTTTCTTT.

The chain carries TRBV5-5 and TRBJ1-6; perhaps TRBD1 as D (6 bases). Germline V gene sequence: CDR1 SGHKS, CDR2 YYEKEE (reference sequence). The germline V and J ends were trimmed by 0 bases and 6 bases, with 10 bases remaining between them. The CDR3 runs 15 residues. CDR3: CASSLGQGINSPLHF. CDR3 bases: TGTGCCAGCAGCTTGGGCCAGGGGATTAATTCACCCCTCCACTTT.

The rearrangement joins TRBV19 to TRBJ1-5; no clear D. Trimming removed 0 bases from V and 7 bases from J, with 13 bases in between. This CDR3 region has 15 residues. Germline CDR1 is LNHDA and CDR2 is SQIVND (reference sequence). The CDR3 DNA is TGTGCCAGTAGTATAGATTACCGAAGCCCCCAGCCCCAGCATTTT. This gives the protein CASSIDYRSPQPQHF.

The chain combines TRBV18 with TRBJ1-5, with D perhaps matching TRBD1 (5 bases). The CDR3 consists of 15 residues. Looked up from germline, CDR1 is KGHSH and CDR2 is LQKENI. Trimming shortened V by 3 bases and J by 6 bases, and 15 bases separated the two germline ends. The CDR3 DNA follows: TGTGCCAGCTCACCCGGGCGAATAAGGGGTCAGCCCCAGCATTTT. This codes for CASSPGRIRGQPQHF.

This clone was detected a few times. The V and J genes are TRBV6-5 and TRBJ2-1; 12 bases align to TRBD2. This CDR3 is 16 amino acids long. The germline gives CDR1 MNHEY, CDR2 SVGAGI. V was pared by 0 bases and J by 6 bases, with 3 bases of the junction left unmatched. The CDR3 DNA sequence: TGTGCCAGCAGTTACTCGTTGACTAGCGGGGGCAATGAGCAGTTCTTC. Protein product: CASSYSLTSGGNEQFF.

This chain uses TRBV29-1 with TRBJ1-6, with TRBD1 as a possible D gene (6 bases). Germline assignment: CDR1 SQVTM and CDR2 ANQGSEA. The V gene lost 4 bases and the J gene lost 9 bases, with 13 bases spanning the gap. CDR3 size: 13 residues. CDR3 DNA: TGCAGCGTTGGGTCAGGGGACGGTTCACCCCTCCACTTT. Translating it yields CSVGSGDGSPLHF.